A selection of T cell receptor beta chains follows, all from one sample in a study of blood T cell repertoires in COVID-19. The repertoire was sequenced with immunoSEQ multiplex PCR; TCRdb's copy has only in-frame clones and lacks some. The repertoire consists of tens of thousands of clones, with 84% occurring once and the leading ten covering about 16%. The sequenced sample consisted of peripheral blood. These receptors originate from a man in his sixties with COVID-19, enrolled during active disease. CDR3s leave out the opening cysteine and the closing phenylalanine or tryptophan. D genes are given only for firm matches. Some rows mark clone size as missing; the rest say once, few, many or name a class of expanded clone.

V	size	D	J	CDR3
TRBV3-1/TRBV3-2	-	-	TRBJ2-5	ASSPAPGSQY
TRBV6-5	few	-	TRBJ2-5	ASSYYVGRETQY
TRBV30	-	-	TRBJ1-4	AWSENGNRAEKLF
TRBV19	-	TRBD1	TRBJ2-1	ASSGQMYNEQF
TRBV11-2	-	TRBD2	TRBJ2-5	AIAGGPQETQY
TRBV7-6	-	TRBD2	TRBJ2-2	ASSLAGLAANTGELF
TRBV5-4	-	TRBD1	TRBJ2-7	ASKIGTVGSYEQY
TRBV5-4	-	TRBD1	TRBJ2-7	ASTLSIPGGSSRVYEQY
TRBV7-6	-	TRBD1	TRBJ1-2	ASSLRLTGTGDYT
TRBV7-3	-	TRBD1	TRBJ2-3	ASSPGQDTDTQY
TRBV10-2	-	TRBD2	TRBJ2-3	ASSEWDSGTKDTQY
TRBV29-1	once	-	TRBJ2-2	SVEEQVNTGELF
TRBV4-2	-	TRBD1	TRBJ2-2	ASSRTDRDHGELF
TRBV21-1	few	-	TRBJ2-2	ASSYSSGGPGSGELF
TRBV5-6	-	-	TRBJ1-2	ASSFRRDNLNYGYT
TRBV19	-	-	TRBJ2-5	ASSAGVQETQY
TRBV3-1/TRBV3-2	few	TRBD1	TRBJ1-1	ASSQGPGQGMNTEAF
TRBV11-2	-	-	TRBJ1-4	ASSLDAGATNEKLF
TRBV7-3	-	-	TRBJ2-2	ASSVYGLDTGELF
TRBV5-4	-	-	TRBJ2-3	ASSSAVGGSYADTQY
TRBV30	-	-	TRBJ1-2	AWRRGGYT
TRBV7-9	-	TRBD1	TRBJ1-4	ASSLGVTGARNEKLF
TRBV28	-	TRBD1	TRBJ1-1	ASSFFFMGQGGRNTEAF
TRBV18	-	-	TRBJ1-1	ASSPANPNTEAF
TRBV28	few	-	TRBJ1-2	ASSLAGPNYGYT
TRBV25-1	-	-	TRBJ1-4	ASSQAATNEKLF
TRBV19	-	TRBD1	TRBJ2-1	ASSTTGASYNEQF
TRBV5-1	-	-	TRBJ1-2	ASSLAQGTNYGYT
TRBV18	-	-	TRBJ1-5	ASSPQEGNQPQH
TRBV9	-	TRBD2	TRBJ2-3	ASSVVSGTSAPDTQY
TRBV7-2	-	TRBD2	TRBJ2-7	ASSLPSGWTYEQY
TRBV7-2	-	TRBD1	TRBJ1-1	ASSTRPRQGEAF
TRBV6-2/TRBV6-3	-	TRBD1	TRBJ2-2	ASSPLQGAEASTGELF
TRBV5-1	once	TRBD1	TRBJ1-2	ASSLETGANYGYT
TRBV24-1	-	TRBD2	TRBJ2-1	ATSEGLAGVREQF